Shown below are 27 T cell receptor beta chains from a single sample sequenced in a study of CD8 T cells in ankylosing spondylitis. TCRdb re-derived calls from the 5' RACE reads in MiXCR, one entry per CDR3 protein. This table has a few hundred thousand distinct CDR3 sequences, around a tenth appearing once. Sequenced material: blood, either unsorted or a sorted T cell fraction (not recorded which). The source of these receptors is a male donor with ankylosing spondylitis or in good health (not recorded which).

This clonotype has ten or more counts. This chain links TRBV10-3 with TRBJ1-1; D is unresolved. Per the germline V gene, CDR1 is ENHRY and CDR2 is SYGVKD. V lost 4 bases, J lost 1 base, and 4 bases lay in between. The length of the CDR3 is 12 residues. For the CDR3, the DNA is TGTGCCATCAGTGCCCCGAACACTGAAGCTTTCTTT. Its protein product is CAISAPNTEAFF.

The gene calls are TRBV29-1 and TRBJ2-2; D not certain. The CDR3 has 13 amino acids. From germline, CDR1 is SQVTM and CDR2 ANQGSEA. V lost 4 bases and J 1 base, leaving 7 bases between the germline ends. The chain's CDR3 is CSVAQMNTGELFF. The CDR3, as DNA: TGCAGCGTTGCTCAGATGAACACCGGGGAGCTGTTTTTT.

The chain uses TRBV6-1 and TRBJ2-1; D gene ambiguous. V lost 8 bases to trimming and J lost 10 bases, with 15 bases between them. The CDR3 covers 12 residues. Looked up from germline, CDR1 is MNHNS and CDR2 is SASEGT. CDR3 region: CASSPLQREQFF. The CDR3 bases are TGTGCCAGCTCCCCCCTGCAGCGAGAGCAGTTCTTC.

In its sample, this clonotype was seen many times. The chain links TRBV29-1 to TRBJ1-2; D is unresolved. The germline V and J ends were trimmed by 4 bases and 5 bases, with 11 bases remaining between them. This CDR3 region has 12 residues. Germline assignment: CDR1 SQVTM and CDR2 ANQGSEA. The CDR3 coding sequence is TGCAGCGTTGGAAACGGAGAATATGGCTACACCTTC. Its translation is CSVGNGEYGYTF.

The sample holds many counts of this clonotype. V gene TRBV20-1 combines with J gene TRBJ2-7; 7 bases map to TRBD1. Germline CDR1 and CDR2: DFQATT and SNEGSKA (reference sequence). Losses at the gene ends were 6 bases for V and 0 bases for J; bases not matched to a gene: 11. This CDR3 contains 15 residues. Here the CDR3 DNA reads TGCAGTGCCGAACCGGGACAGAGGCTCTCCTACGAGCAGTACTTC. This encodes CSAEPGQRLSYEQYF.

The chain is built from TRBV24-1 and TRBJ1-3; D gene uncertain. The V end was cut by 3 bases, the J end by 3 bases, with 11 bases between. Germline V gene data show CDR1 as KGHDR and CDR2 as SFDVKD. CDR3 length: 15 amino acids. The CDR3 bases are TGTGCCACCAGTGATGGAGGTTCGGGTGGAAACACCATATATTTT. This sequence encodes CATSDGGSGGNTIYF.

The gene calls are TRBV12-5 and TRBJ2-3, with 13 nucleotides matching TRBD2. Germline V gene data show CDR1 as LGHNT and CDR2 as FRNRAP. V lost 0 bases and J lost 2; bases outside the gene matches: 8. There are 19 residues in the CDR3. The CDR3: CASGLVRLAGGRTTDTQYF. DNA for the CDR3: TGTGCTAGTGGTTTGGTAAGACTAGCGGGGGGAAGGACCACAGATACGCAGTATTTT.

This clonotype was observed many times. This rearrangement joins TRBV5-1 to TRBJ2-7, with D possibly being TRBD1 (6 bases). Germline V gives CDR1 SGHRS, CDR2 YFSETQ. This CDR3 is 12 amino acids long. V was pared by 4 bases and J by 9 bases, with 14 bases between. The CDR3 DNA reads as TGCGCCAGCAGCCCAAGGGACACACCGCAGTACTTC. Translating gives CASSPRDTPQYF. The full variable domain, in which reference TRBV5-1 and TRBJ2-7 provide the parts outside the CDR3, is KAGVTQTPRYLIKTRGQQVTLSCSPISGHRSVSWYQQTPGQGLQFLFEYFSETQRNKGNFPGRFSGRQFSNSRSEMNVSTLELGDSALYLCASSPRDTPQYFGPGTRLTVT.

This clonotype was picked up many times. The chain carries TRBV29-1 and TRBJ2-1; 9 nucleotides align to TRBD1. Trimming took 3 bases from V and 3 from J; bases not matched to a gene: 6. Germline CDR1 reads SQVTM; CDR2 reads ANQGSEA. This CDR3 has 15 residues. The CDR3: CSVDGGQGDYNEQFF. The CDR3 DNA reads TGCAGCGTTGACGGGGGACAGGGTGACTACAATGAGCAGTTCTTC.

Regarding this clonotype: A much larger clone differs by one base, so this may be a read error. The gene calls are TRBV7-3 and TRBJ1-2; D might be TRBD1 (6 bases). CDR3 length: 13 amino acids. CDR1 and CDR2 from the germline V gene are SGHTA and FQGTGA. CDR3 DNA sequence: TGTGTCAGCAGCCCCGAGGGGGGCCACCTCTACACCTTC. Translating gives CVSSPEGGHLYTF.

This clonotype was picked up a small number of times. The chain combines TRBV7-9 with TRBJ1-1; D is perhaps TRBD1 (5 bases). Trimming removed 3 bases from V and 1 base from J, with 12 bases in between. CDR3 length: 15 residues. The V gene's germline CDR1 is SEHNR and CDR2 FQNEAQ (reference sequence). The CDR3 is CASSFVPGRNTEAFF. In DNA form, the CDR3 reads TGTGCCAGCAGCTTCGTTCCGGGGCGGAACACTGAAGCTTTCTTT.

Ten or more counts support this clonotype. The chain combines TRBV6-1 with TRBJ1-5, with 7 bases matching TRBD1. The trim removed 6 bases at V and 4 bases at J, leaving 3 bases unmatched. This CDR3 spans 13 amino acids. Germline V gene data show CDR1 as MNHNS and CDR2 as SASEGT. The CDR3 sequence: CASRSTGNQPQHF. For the CDR3, the DNA is TGTGCCAGCAGGTCGACAGGGAATCAGCCCCAGCATTTT.

This clonotype has only a few counts. The V call is TRBV3-1, the J call TRBJ1-6; D unresolved. This CDR3 comprises 17 residues. V was cut by 1 base and J by 0 bases, with 10 bases left in between. CDR1 and CDR2 from the germline V gene are LGHDT and YNNKEL (reference sequence). DNA for the CDR3: TGTGCCAGCAGCCAAGCTTACGGAAGCTCCTATAATTCACCCCTCCACTTT. Its translation: CASSQAYGSSYNSPLHF.

The chain uses TRBV11-2 and TRBJ2-3, with D maybe TRBD2 (6 bases). Germline V CDR1 and CDR2: SGHAT, FQNNGV. This CDR3 has 14 amino acids. V lost 8 bases to trimming and J lost 5 bases, with 17 bases between them. CDR3 bases: TGTGCCAGCTGCGGGGTGGGCGGGGTAGATACGCAGTATTTT. It is translated as CASCGVGGVDTQYF.

This clonotype was recorded many times. CDR3 loop: CATSSKGLTSGANEQFF. Here the CDR3 DNA reads TGTGCCACCAGCAGCAAAGGACTTACCTCGGGGGCCAATGAGCAGTTCTTC. The chain links TRBV15 to TRBJ2-1; D tentatively fits TRBD1 or TRBD2 (6 bases each). Germline V gives CDR1 LNHNV, CDR2 YYDKDF (reference sequence). This CDR3 has 17 residues. V was cut by 3 bases and J by 6 bases, with 21 bases left in between. The entire variable domain, with the rest obtained from reference TRBV15 and TRBJ2-1, is as follows: DAMVIQNPRYQVTQFGKPVTLSCSQTLNHNVMYWYQQKSSQAPKLLFHYYDKDFNNEADTPDNFQSRRPNTSFCFLDIRSPGLGDTAMYLCATSSKGLTSGANEQFFGPGTRLTVL.

This clonotype was found many times. The chain couples TRBV29-1 to TRBJ1-5; 11 positions agree with TRBD1. Germline-derived CDR1 and CDR2 are SQVTM and ANQGSEA. The CDR3 contains 13 residues. The junction had 6 bases not matched to a gene; V was cut back by 7 bases and J by 7 bases. This CDR3 reads CSAGQGAGQPQHF. The CDR3 DNA is TGCAGCGCCGGACAGGGGGCAGGGCAGCCCCAGCATTTT.

In this sample, this clonotype turned up many times. The V gene is TRBV20-1, the J gene TRBJ1-1; D not certain. CDR1 is DFQATT, CDR2 SNEGSKA, per germline (reference sequence). The CDR3 runs to 12 residues. The V end lost 5 bases, the J end lost 5 bases, and 12 bases lay between the germline ends. The CDR3 sequence: CSAYSLGTEAFF. Here the CDR3 DNA reads TGCAGTGCTTACTCCCTGGGGACTGAAGCTTTCTTT.

Only a few counts were recorded for this clonotype. J is TRBJ2-7 and V is TRBV11-2, with unresolved D. The V and J ends lost 6 bases and 5 bases respectively, with 14 bases between them. CDR1 and CDR2 from the germline V gene are SGHAT and FQNNGV. CDR3 length: 13 amino acids. As DNA, the CDR3 is TGTGCCAGCAGTTGGGATGCTGGGCACGAGCAGTACTTC. Protein product: CASSWDAGHEQYF.

This clonotype has a count of ten or more. Its ends do not fully match the called genes, so a read error is possible. The CDR3, as DNA: TGTGCCGGCAGGACGGAGTACTATGGCTACACCTTC. Its translation: CAGRTEYYGYTF. The chain combines TRBV6-2 or TRBV6-3 with TRBJ1-2, with D unclear. CDR1 MNHEY and CDR2 SVGEGT come from the germline V gene. This CDR3 has 12 residues.

There are a few counts of this clonotype. The chain links TRBV11-2 to TRBJ2-3; D might be TRBD1 or TRBD2, each matching 5 bases. Germline CDR1 is SGHAT and CDR2 is FQNNGV. The CDR3 is 15 residues long. V was trimmed by 1 base and J by 1 base, leaving 9 bases between them. The CDR3 DNA follows: TGTGCCAGCAGCTTAGGACGGGACGGCACAGATACGCAGTATTTT. The encoded protein is CASSLGRDGTDTQYF.

The chain uses TRBV19 and TRBJ2-3; the D gene could be TRBD1 or TRBD2 (5 bases each). The CDR3 has 17 amino acids. V was trimmed by 5 bases and J by 1 base, leaving 19 bases between them. Germline-derived CDR1 and CDR2 are LNHDA and SQIVND (reference sequence). The CDR3 sequence: CASSWGKPFIGTDTQYF. The CDR3 DNA reads as TGTGCCAGTAGTTGGGGGAAACCGTTTATAGGCACAGATACGCAGTATTTT.

This clonotype has a count of ten or more. The CDR3 loop reads CASSSPLAPNEQFF. CDR3 DNA sequence: TGTGCCAGCAGTTCCCCGCTAGCCCCCAATGAGCAGTTCTTC. The chain recombines TRBV12-3 or TRBV12-4 with TRBJ2-1; D possibly corresponds to TRBD2 (5 bases). This CDR3 spans 14 amino acids. V gave up 4 bases and J gave up 6 bases, with 13 bases separating them.

This clonotype was seen repeatedly, ten times or more. The genes are TRBV25-1 and TRBJ2-5; D gene unclear. The V and J ends lost 8 bases and 5 bases respectively, with 9 bases between them. The germline CDR1 and CDR2 sequences are MGHDK and SYGVNS. CDR3 length: 11 residues. CDR3 loop: CASRVSETQYF. DNA for the CDR3: TGTGCCAGCCGGGTTTCGGAGACCCAGTACTTC.

This clonotype turned up a few times. The CDR3, as DNA: TGTGCCAGCAGCCCTCTAGAACTAGCGGGCACCGGGGAGCTGTTTTTT. It translates to CASSPLELAGTGELFF. V gene TRBV12-3 or TRBV12-4 combines with J gene TRBJ2-2; 9 bases align to TRBD2. Trimming removed 6 bases from V and 4 bases from J; junction bases left unmatched: 9. The CDR3 has 16 amino acids.

This clonotype appeared many times. This chain joins TRBV12-3 or TRBV12-4 and TRBJ2-2, with D uncertain. The CDR3 contains 14 residues. Trimming left V 6 bases short and J 0 bases short, with 8 bases between. The CDR3 here is CASSSGSNTGELFF. CDR3 sequence (DNA): TGTGCCAGCAGCTCGGGTTCGAACACCGGGGAGCTGTTTTTT.

This clonotype has ten or more counts. The chain carries TRBV20-1 and TRBJ2-7; 11 bases agree with TRBD1. The J segment lost 4 bases and the V segment lost 3 bases, leaving 2 bases of the junction unmatched. Germline lookup yields CDR1 DFQATT and CDR2 SNEGSKA (reference sequence). The CDR3 loop spans 13 amino acids. Here the CDR3 reads CSARGQGGYEQYF. CDR3 sequence (DNA): TGCAGTGCTAGGGGACAGGGGGGTTACGAGCAGTACTTC.

This clonotype was detected only a few times. V and J are TRBV7-2 and TRBJ2-7; D is uncertain. CDR3 length: 13 residues. Germline CDR1 and CDR2: SGHTA and FQGNSA. The V end was cut by 4 bases, the J end by 6 bases, with 13 bases between. CDR3: CASSSLFPSEQYF. As DNA, the CDR3 is TGTGCCAGCAGCTCCCTCTTTCCGTCCGAGCAGTACTTC. The full variable domain, with the rest looked up from reference TRBV7-2 and TRBJ2-7, is GAGVSQSPSNKVTEKGKDVELRCDPISGHTALYWYRQSLGQGLEFLIYFQGNSAPDKSGLPSDRFSAERTGGSVSTLTIQRTQQEDSAVYLCASSSLFPSEQYFGPGTRLTVT.